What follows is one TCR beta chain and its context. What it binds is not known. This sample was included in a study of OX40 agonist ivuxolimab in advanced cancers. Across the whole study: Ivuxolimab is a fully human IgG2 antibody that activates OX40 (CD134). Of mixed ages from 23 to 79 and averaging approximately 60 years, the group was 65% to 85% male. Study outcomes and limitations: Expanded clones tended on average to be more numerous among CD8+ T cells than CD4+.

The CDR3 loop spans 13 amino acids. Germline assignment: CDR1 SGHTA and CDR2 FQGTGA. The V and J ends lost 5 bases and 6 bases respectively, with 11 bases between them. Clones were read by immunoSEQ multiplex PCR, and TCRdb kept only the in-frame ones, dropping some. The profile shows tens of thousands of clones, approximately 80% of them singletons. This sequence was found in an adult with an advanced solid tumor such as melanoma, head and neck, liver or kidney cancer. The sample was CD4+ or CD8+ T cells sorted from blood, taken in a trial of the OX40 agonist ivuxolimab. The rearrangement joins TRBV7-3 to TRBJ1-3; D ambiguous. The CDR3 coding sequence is TGTGCCAGCAGCCCCGGAGAAAAAAACACCATATATTTT. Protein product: CASSPGEKNTIYF.